One sample yielded the 32 T cell receptor beta chains listed below, sequenced in a study of shared clonotypes between healthy human individuals. Data came from immunoSEQ multiplex PCR; TCRdb stores just in-frame clones and leaves some out. The sample yields some 2,400,000 clones, about 94% seen once. Sequencing used naive CD4+ T cells sorted from blood. Specified subset: CD45RA+ positively selected. These receptor sequences come from a man between 18 and 29 years old in good health.

The gene calls are TRBV19 and TRBJ2-3; TRBD2 matches 11 bases. This CDR3 region has 16 residues. With 5 bases clipped from V and 2 bases from J, the junction kept 6 bases outside the gene matches. The germline CDR1 and CDR2 sequences are LNHDA and SQIVND (reference sequence). In DNA form, the CDR3 reads TGTGCCAGTAGTCCAACTAGCGGGAGCTTCACAGATACGCAGTATTTT. Translated, it gives CASSPTSGSFTDTQYF.

On this clone itself: Other nucleotide sequences from this sample produce the same CDR3. The rearrangement uses TRBV7-2 and TRBJ1-5; D ambiguous. CDR3 length: 14 amino acids. The germline V and J ends were trimmed by 3 bases and 2 bases, with 8 bases remaining between them. Germline CDR1 SGHTA, CDR2 FQGNSA. CDR3 DNA sequence: TGTGCCAGCAGCTTCAGAGGCGGCAATCAGCCCCAGCATTTT. Its translation is CASSFRGGNQPQHF.

V is TRBV18 and J is TRBJ2-7, with D perhaps TRBD2 (6 bases). The CDR3 spans 17 residues. Trimming left V 3 bases short and J 3 bases short, with 21 bases between. CDR1 is KGHSH and CDR2 is LQKENI in the germline V gene. CDR3: CASSPLPSVSRDYEQYF. Written as DNA, the CDR3 is TGTGCCAGCTCACCCTTGCCTAGCGTAAGCAGGGACTACGAGCAGTACTTC. The whole variable domain, filled in from reference TRBV18 and TRBJ2-7, reads NAGVMQNPRHLVRRRGQEARLRCSPMKGHSHVYWYRQLPEEGLKFMVYLQKENIIDESGMPKERFSAEFPKEGPSILRIQQVVRGDSAAYFCASSPLPSVSRDYEQYFGPGTRLTVT.

The V and J genes are TRBV25-1 and TRBJ1-2; tentative D call: TRBD1 (6 bases). CDR1 is MGHDK, CDR2 SYGVNS, per germline. The length of the CDR3 is 15 residues. The germline V and J ends were trimmed by 6 bases and 6 bases, with 20 bases remaining between them. The CDR3 sequence: CASSKLGAPGHGYTF. CDR3 nucleotides: TGTGCCAGCAGCAAATTGGGGGCTCCGGGACATGGCTACACCTTC.

The chain employs TRBV6-5 and TRBJ1-2; 7 nucleotides align to TRBD1. After removal of 7 bases from V and 9 bases from J, the junction contained 8 bases not matched to a gene. The CDR3 extends over 12 amino acids. Germline V gene data show CDR1 as MNHEY and CDR2 as SVGAGI. CDR3 protein: CASNARGGSYTF. CDR3 DNA: TGTGCCAGCAACGCCAGGGGGGGGAGCTACACCTTC.

The chain couples TRBV19 to TRBJ2-2; TRBD2 matches at 7 bases. J gave up 5 bases and V 6 bases, and 9 bases lay outside the gene matches. Germline V gene sequence: CDR1 LNHDA, CDR2 SQIVND (reference sequence). The CDR3 totals 15 residues. This CDR3 reads CASRGSGLYTGELFF. CDR3 nucleotide sequence: TGTGCCAGTAGGGGTAGCGGGTTATATACCGGGGAGCTGTTTTTT.

The rearrangement uses TRBV7-6 and TRBJ1-1, with a weak D call TRBD1 (6 bases). Trimming stripped 3 bases from V and 4 bases from J, with 15 bases between. Germline V gene data show CDR1 as SGHVS and CDR2 as FNYEAQ. The CDR3 contains 15 residues. The CDR3 protein is CASSLKTGGGTEAFF. CDR3 in DNA: TGTGCCAGCAGCTTGAAGACAGGCGGCGGCACTGAAGCTTTCTTT. Full variable domain (rest looked up from reference TRBV7-6 and TRBJ1-1): GAGVSQSPRYKVTKRGQDVALRCDPISGHVSLYWYRQALGQGPEFLTYFNYEAQQDKSGLPNDRFSAERPEGSISTLTIQRTEQRDSAMYRCASSLKTGGGTEAFFGQGTRLTVV.

The chain couples TRBV9 to TRBJ2-7; D possibly matches TRBD1 or TRBD2 (5 bases each). Germline V CDR1 and CDR2: SGDLS, YYNGEE. Between the trimmed V and J ends, which lost 0 bases and 3 bases, there was a span of 13 bases. This CDR3 contains 15 residues. The CDR3 region has the DNA TGTGCCAGCAGCGTAGCCGGGGACCGCCGCTACGAGCAGTACTTC. This sequence encodes CASSVAGDRRYEQYF.

As regards this clone: Other DNA sequences in the sample encode the same CDR3. The chain uses TRBV27 and TRBJ1-5; D perhaps matches TRBD1 (5 bases). CDR3 length: 15 residues. V dropped 6 bases and J dropped 0 bases, with 12 bases sitting between them. Germline loops: CDR1 MNHEY, CDR2 SMNVEV (reference sequence). CDR3 nucleotides: TGTGCCAGCAGCCCCGACAGCAATAGCAATCAGCCCCAGCATTTT. Its protein product is CASSPDSNSNQPQHF.

V and J are TRBV6-5 and TRBJ1-5; a weak D match, TRBD1 (5 bases). V was trimmed by 4 bases and J by 12 bases, leaving 19 bases between them. This CDR3 has 14 residues. CDR1 is MNHEY and CDR2 is SVGAGI in the germline V gene. The CDR3 protein is CASSLDRYQTFQHF. The CDR3 region has the DNA TGTGCCAGCAGTTTAGACAGATACCAAACCTTCCAGCATTTT.

The rearrangement links TRBV6-5 to TRBJ2-7; maybe TRBD2 (5 bases). There are 12 residues in the CDR3. V was shortened by 8 bases and J by 6 bases, with 14 bases between the two germline ends. The germline V gene encodes CDR1 MNHEY and CDR2 SVGAGI. The CDR3: CASRSAGSEQYF. CDR3 DNA: TGTGCCAGCCGTTCGGCGGGCTCCGAGCAGTACTTC.

Comments on this clone: At the DNA level, this CDR3 is encoded by other sequences in the same sample as well. This chain links TRBV10-3 with TRBJ2-7, with TRBD1 as a possible D gene (6 bases). The CDR3 covers 12 residues. The germline V gene encodes CDR1 ENHRY and CDR2 SYGVKD. Trimming pared 4 bases from V and 4 bases from J, leaving 8 bases between. CDR3 amino acids: CAISGTVYEQYF. As DNA, the CDR3 is TGTGCCATCAGTGGGACAGTATACGAGCAGTACTTC.

A single count supports this clone. This sequence joins TRBV5-1 and TRBJ2-3; 7 bases line up with TRBD1. This CDR3 is built from 14 residues. CDR1 is SGHRS and CDR2 is YFSETQ in the germline V gene. The trim removed 3 bases at V and 1 base at J, leaving 2 bases unmatched. The CDR3: CASSSDRGTDTQYF. CDR3 DNA: TGCGCCAGCAGCTCAGACAGGGGCACAGATACGCAGTATTTT.

The rearrangement uses TRBV7-2 and TRBJ1-6, with 8 positions matching TRBD1. CDR1 and CDR2 (germline): SGHTA, FQGNSA. Trimming at V came to 4 bases and at J to 7 bases, leaving 3 bases not matched to a gene. The CDR3 has 14 residues. For the CDR3, the DNA is TGTGCCAGCAGCTGGGGACAGGCAAATTCACCCCTCCACTTT. Amino acids: CASSWGQANSPLHF.

The J gene is TRBJ2-1, the V gene TRBV9; D is possibly TRBD1 or TRBD2 (5 bases each). V was shortened by 4 bases and J by 6 bases, with 17 bases between the two germline ends. CDR1 is SGDLS, CDR2 YYNGEE, per germline. The CDR3 spans 15 residues. The CDR3 loop is CASSPYFWDLNEQFF. The CDR3 nucleotides read TGTGCCAGCAGCCCATACTTTTGGGACCTCAATGAGCAGTTCTTC.

CDR3 in DNA: TGCGCCAGCAGCCAAGATCAGGGGCAGTTTAAAAACATTCAGTACTTC. This translates into CASSQDQGQFKNIQYF. The chain carries TRBV4-3 and TRBJ2-4; possible D gene TRBD1, 6 bases. Germline values: CDR1 LGHNA, CDR2 YSLEER. V was shortened by 0 bases and J by 4 bases, with 13 bases between the two germline ends. The length of the CDR3 is 16 residues.

This rearrangement joins TRBV5-1 to TRBJ2-3; the match to TRBD1 covers 9 bases. The length of the CDR3 is 18 residues. Trimming removed 4 bases from V and 3 bases from J; junction bases left unmatched: 15. In germline, CDR1 is SGHRS, CDR2 YFSETQ. In nucleotides, the CDR3 is TGCGCCAGCAGCGGGAGCCGGGACAGGGATCCAGGTACAGATACGCAGTATTTT. This translates into CASSGSRDRDPGTDTQYF.

The chain has TRBV18 and TRBJ2-5; 7 bases are shared with TRBD1. After removal of 6 bases from V and 3 bases from J, the junction contained 10 bases not matched to a gene. The CDR3 is made up of 15 amino acids. CDR1 and CDR2 from the germline V gene are KGHSH and LQKENI. DNA of the CDR3: TGTGCCAGCTCCCAGGGGGTTTGGGAAGAAGAGACCCAGTACTTC. Amino acids: CASSQGVWEEETQYF.

The V gene is TRBV28, the J gene TRBJ1-2; D is unresolved. The CDR3 totals 13 residues. In germline, CDR1 is MDHEN, CDR2 SYDVKM. V was pared by 8 bases and J by 4 bases, with 14 bases between. This chain's CDR3 is CASSVNPSYGYTF. As DNA, the CDR3 is TGTGCCAGCTCCGTTAACCCCAGCTATGGCTACACCTTC.

The chain links TRBV28 to TRBJ1-1, with D possibly TRBD1 on 5 matching bases. V lost 6 bases and J 8 bases, leaving 13 bases between the germline ends. The V gene's germline CDR1 is MDHEN and CDR2 SYDVKM. There are 12 residues in the CDR3. CDR3 loop: CASSLPGREAFF. The CDR3 coding sequence is TGTGCCAGCAGCCTCCCGGGGCGGGAAGCTTTCTTT.

V gene TRBV6-5 combines with J gene TRBJ1-2; D unclear. Germline-derived CDR1 and CDR2 are MNHEY and SVGAGI. The CDR3 spans 13 residues. The germline V and J ends were trimmed by 8 bases and 6 bases, with 16 bases remaining between them. CDR3 loop: CASRRAPPDGYTF. The CDR3 coding sequence is TGTGCCAGCCGCCGGGCTCCTCCGGATGGCTACACCTTC.

The V gene is TRBV30, the J gene TRBJ2-6; 8 bases fit TRBD2. V was pared by 2 bases and J by 2 bases, with 17 bases of the junction left unmatched. Per germline, CDR1 GTSNPN and CDR2 SVGIG (reference sequence). The CDR3 sequence is 20 residues long. Here the CDR3 reads CAWSRGSGTSGWTGANVLTF. The CDR3 bases are TGTGCCTGGAGTAGGGGATCGGGTACTAGCGGTTGGACTGGGGCCAACGTCCTGACTTTC.

Of note for this clone: The same CDR3 can be traced to other DNA sequences in this sample. The chain combines TRBV4-1 with TRBJ2-7, with 10 bases fitting TRBD1. The CDR3 is made up of 15 amino acids. Looked up from germline, CDR1 is MGHRA and CDR2 is YSYEKL. The junction had 5 bases not matched to a gene; V was cut back by 3 bases and J by 3 bases. CDR3 nucleotide sequence: TGCGCCAGCAGCCATCCGGGACAGGGGAGCTACGAGCAGTACTTC. This encodes CASSHPGQGSYEQYF.

This rearrangement joins TRBV18 to TRBJ2-1, with a tentative D call TRBD2 (7 bases). V was trimmed by 1 base and J by 8 bases, leaving 15 bases between them. CDR3 length: 15 amino acids. Germline V CDR1 and CDR2: KGHSH, LQKENI. In DNA form, the CDR3 reads TGTGCCAGCTCACCACGAGAGGGGGGGGAATATGAGCAGTTCTTC. Its protein is CASSPREGGEYEQFF.

The chain links TRBV6-6 to TRBJ2-7; D is perhaps TRBD1 (5 bases). Germline CDR1 and CDR2: MNHNY and SVGAGI (reference sequence). The germline V and J ends were trimmed by 3 bases and 0 bases, with 12 bases remaining between them. The CDR3 has 15 residues. The CDR3 sequence is CASSYTRTNSYEQYF. The CDR3 DNA reads TGTGCCAGCAGTTATACGCGGACAAACTCCTACGAGCAGTACTTC.

The rearrangement links TRBV6-1 to TRBJ1-4; 9 bases are shared with TRBD1. The CDR3 runs to 15 residues. Germline V gene data show CDR1 as MNHNS and CDR2 as SASEGT. V trimming: 2 bases; J trimming: 8 bases; junction bases outside the gene matches: 6. CDR3 sequence (DNA): TGTGCCAGCAGTGAACCGACAGGGGGTCTGGAAAAACTGTTTTTT. Protein: CASSEPTGGLEKLFF.

As regards this clone: The same CDR3 is also encoded by other DNA sequences in this sample. The rearrangement links TRBV5-1 to TRBJ2-3, with 9 bases that match TRBD2. The CDR3 is 16 amino acids. The V and J ends lost 0 bases and 1 base, in that order; junction bases with no gene match: 3. The germline gives CDR1 SGHRS, CDR2 YFSETQ. As DNA, the CDR3 is TGCGCCAGCAGCTTGGCTGGCGGGAGGGGCACAGATACGCAGTATTTT. Protein sequence: CASSLAGGRGTDTQYF.

This clone occurred once. The chain links TRBV30 to TRBJ2-7; D may correspond to TRBD1 or TRBD2 (5 bases each). V lost 1 base and J lost 4, with 20 bases in between. Germline V gene lookup returns CDR1 GTSNPN and CDR2 SVGIG (reference sequence). CDR3 length: 16 residues. Written as DNA, the CDR3 is TGTGCCTGGAGTGCAGGGACCAAGGGGCGAGTATACGAGCAGTACTTC. Protein product: CAWSAGTKGRVYEQYF.

The chain employs TRBV15 and TRBJ1-2, with no clear D. Germline assignment: CDR1 LNHNV and CDR2 YYDKDF (reference sequence). V was cut by 0 bases and J by 2 bases, with 10 bases left in between. The CDR3 runs 15 residues. This CDR3 is CATSRDLERNYGYTF. DNA of the CDR3: TGTGCCACCAGCAGAGATTTGGAGAGAAACTATGGCTACACCTTC.

The chain combines TRBV7-3 with TRBJ2-3; no reliable D call. The CDR3 is 12 amino acids. Trimming cost V 1 base and J 4 bases, with 3 bases left between them. Germline CDR1 is SGHTA and CDR2 is FQGTGA. The CDR3 DNA sequence: TGTGCCAGCAGCTTAATAGCAGATACGCAGTATTTT. Its translation: CASSLIADTQYF. Using reference TRBV7-3 and TRBJ2-3 for the parts outside the CDR3, the full variable domain is GAGVSQTPSNKVTEKGKYVELRCDPISGHTALYWYRQSLGQGPEFLIYFQGTGAADDSGLPNDRFFAVRPEGSVSTLKIQRTERGDSAVYLCASSLIADTQYFGPGTRLTVL.

The chain combines TRBV5-4 with TRBJ2-3; maybe TRBD1 (6 bases). CDR1 is SGHNT and CDR2 is YYREEE in the germline V gene (reference sequence). The CDR3 runs 15 residues. The germline V and J ends were trimmed by 9 bases and 2 bases, with 19 bases remaining between them. The CDR3 DNA follows: TGTGCCACCACACAGGGCCCAACACCCACAGATACGCAGTATTTT. Its translation is CATTQGPTPTDTQYF. Supplemented by reference TRBV5-4 and TRBJ2-3, the full variable domain reads ETGVTQSPTHLIKTRGQQVTLRCSSQSGHNTVSWYQQALGQGPQFIFQYYREEENGRGNFPPRFSGLQFPNYSSELNVNALELDDSALYLCATTQGPTPTDTQYFGPGTRLTVL.

The J gene is TRBJ2-1, the V gene TRBV14; D uncertain. The CDR3 consists of 16 residues. Trimming cost V 4 bases and J 0 bases, with 13 bases left between them. From germline, CDR1 is SGHDN and CDR2 FVKESK. This chain's CDR3 is CASSPLEPSSYNEQFF. The CDR3 bases are TGTGCCAGCAGCCCCCTCGAGCCGAGCTCCTACAATGAGCAGTTCTTC.